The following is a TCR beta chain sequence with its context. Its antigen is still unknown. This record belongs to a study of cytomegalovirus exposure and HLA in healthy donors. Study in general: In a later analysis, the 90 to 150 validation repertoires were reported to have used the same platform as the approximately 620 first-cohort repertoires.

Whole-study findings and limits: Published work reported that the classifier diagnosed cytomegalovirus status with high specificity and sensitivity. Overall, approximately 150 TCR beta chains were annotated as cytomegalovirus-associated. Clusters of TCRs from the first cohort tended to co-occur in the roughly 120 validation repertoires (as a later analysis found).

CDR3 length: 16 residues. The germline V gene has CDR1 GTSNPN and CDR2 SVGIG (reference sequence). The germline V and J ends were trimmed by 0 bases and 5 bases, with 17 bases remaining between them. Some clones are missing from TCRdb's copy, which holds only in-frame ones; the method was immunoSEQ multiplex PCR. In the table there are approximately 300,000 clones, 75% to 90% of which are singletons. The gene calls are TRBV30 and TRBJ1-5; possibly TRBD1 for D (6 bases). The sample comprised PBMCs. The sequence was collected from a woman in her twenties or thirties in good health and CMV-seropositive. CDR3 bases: TGTGCCTGGAGTGTATCCTTAGGGGGTTCGCATCAGCCCCAGCATTTT. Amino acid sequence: CAWSVSLGGSHQPQHF.